The 8 T cell receptor beta chains listed next were all sequenced from one sample in a study of blood T cell repertoires in COVID-19. The data were produced by immunoSEQ multiplex PCR, yet TCRdb's version contains in-frame clones alone and is incomplete. The data contain some 380,000 clones, around 91% of them singletons. Sequencing was carried out using peripheral blood. All receptors come from a man younger than 35 with active or convalescent COVID-19.

The J gene is TRBJ1-4, the V gene TRBV7-2; 9 nucleotides agree with TRBD1. This CDR3 contains 15 residues. Germline V CDR1 and CDR2: SGHTA, FQGNSA. V shed 3 bases and J 8 bases; nucleotides not matched to a gene: 7. The CDR3 here is CASSLGTGRVEKLFF. CDR3 DNA: TGTGCCAGCAGCTTGGGGACAGGGAGGGTCGAAAAACTGTTTTTT.

The rearrangement links TRBV11-2 to TRBJ2-1; D not certain. Trimming pared 3 bases from V and 1 base from J, leaving 10 bases between. CDR1 SGHAT and CDR2 FQNNGV come from the germline V gene. The CDR3 loop spans 15 amino acids. The CDR3 DNA sequence: TGTGCCAGCAGCTTGGAGACGTTGTCCTACAATGAGCAGTTCTTC. Its translation: CASSLETLSYNEQFF.

In DNA, the CDR3 is TGTGCCAGTAGTTTCCGGGACAGGGATAACTATGGCTACACCTTC. It specifies CASSFRDRDNYGYTF. This sequence joins TRBV19 and TRBJ1-2, with 9 bases aligning to TRBD1. J gave up 1 base and V 5 bases, and 5 bases lay outside the gene matches. Germline V gene lookup returns CDR1 LNHDA and CDR2 SQIVND (reference sequence). This CDR3 is 15 amino acids long.

This clone came up a few times. The chain is built from TRBV9 and TRBJ2-1; 12 positions agree with TRBD2. CDR1 SGDLS and CDR2 YYNGEE come from the germline V gene. V lost 2 bases, J lost 9 bases, and 6 bases stayed unmatched. The CDR3 totals 15 residues. CDR3 bases: TGTGCCAGCAGCGTCCTAGCGGGGGGGTTGATTGAGCAGTTCTTC. It codes for CASSVLAGGLIEQFF.

This clone was counted a single time. The chain is built from TRBV19 and TRBJ2-5, with 8 bases identical to TRBD2. Germline values: CDR1 LNHDA, CDR2 SQIVND (reference sequence). The junction had 7 bases not matched to a gene; V was cut back by 5 bases and J by 5 bases. CDR3 length equals 14 residues. As DNA, the CDR3 is TGTGCCAGTAGTCCAGCGGGGGAAGTGGAGACCCAGTACTTC. This codes for CASSPAGEVETQYF.

This sequence joins TRBV15 and TRBJ2-7; D uncertain. Trimming shortened V by 0 bases and J by 5 bases, and 11 bases separated the two germline ends. CDR1 is LNHNV, CDR2 YYDKDF, per germline (reference sequence). This CDR3 spans 14 amino acids. CDR3 loop: CATSRDASLDEQYF. CDR3 coding DNA: TGTGCCACCAGCAGAGATGCTAGTCTTGACGAGCAGTACTTC.

The V gene is TRBV6-5, the J gene TRBJ2-7, with 7 bases aligning to TRBD1. Losses at the gene ends were 8 bases for V and 3 bases for J; bases not matched to a gene: 4. CDR3 size: 12 residues. The germline V gene encodes CDR1 MNHEY and CDR2 SVGAGI. This chain's CDR3 is CASHRDSYEQYF. The CDR3 nucleotides read TGTGCCAGCCACCGGGACAGCTACGAGCAGTACTTC.

Regarding this clone: Other nucleotide sequences from this sample produce the same CDR3. The genes are TRBV27 and TRBJ1-5, with a possible D match to TRBD1 (5 bases). There are 15 residues in the CDR3. V lost 5 bases and J lost 2, with 13 bases in between. Looked up from germline, CDR1 is MNHEY and CDR2 is SMNVEV (reference sequence). The CDR3 loop reads CASSPRGLGNQPQHF. CDR3 bases: TGTGCCAGCAGTCCTAGGGGATTGGGCAATCAGCCCCAGCATTTT.